This is a list of T cell receptor beta chains from one sample in a study of T cells of healthy individuals. MiXCR was run by TCRdb on the 5' RACE reads, yielding one entry per CDR3 protein. This table has roughly 76,000 distinct CDR3 sequences, roughly 5% appearing once. The receptor source for this set is a female donor in good health. The CDR3 runs from the conserved cysteine through the conserved F or W. The D gene is left open where the match is weak. Expanded clones are given a class, and other clones once, few, many or no size at all.

j_call	d_call	clone_size	v_call	cdr3_aa	cdr3_nt
TRBJ1-2	TRBD1	-	TRBV20-1	CSAMDRDTNYGYNF	TGCAGTGCTATGGACAGGGACACTAACTATGGCTACAACTTC
TRBJ1-1	-	many	TRBV7-2	CASNSYMNTEAFF	TGTGCCAGCAACAGCTACATGAACACTGAAGCTTTCTTT
TRBJ2-5	-	many	TRBV4-3	CASSLSESETQYF	TGCGCCAGCAGCCTATCGGAGAGCGAGACCCAGTACTTC
TRBJ2-7	-	many	TRBV20-1	CSAKEGDYEQYF	TGCAGTGCTAAGGAAGGGGACTACGAGCAGTACTTC
TRBJ2-7	-	many	TRBV6-2/TRBV6-3	CASRLKSGFTYEQYF	TGTGCCAGCAGACTTAAAAGTGGTTTTACCTACGAGCAGTACTTC
TRBJ2-3	TRBD2	few	TRBV3-1	CASSLSRLAGRGTDTQYF	TGTGCCAGCAGCCTTTCGCGGCTAGCGGGGAGGGGCACAGATACGCAGTATTTT
TRBJ1-2	TRBD1	many	TRBV12-3/TRBV12-4	CASLPMAGGNYGYTF	TGTGCCAGCCTCCCCATGGCAGGGGGAAACTATGGCTACACCTTC
TRBJ1-1	-	few	TRBV12-3/TRBV12-4	CASVGRIDAFF	TGTGCCAGCGTAGGCAGGATAGACGCTTTCTTT
TRBJ1-4	-	few	TRBV5-1	CASSLVGRNNEKLFF	TGCGCCAGCAGCTTGGTTGGGCGGAATAATGAAAAACTGTTTTTT
TRBJ2-1	-	many	TRBV10-3	CAISNTGGAAAGVQFF	TGTGCCATCAGTAATACAGGGGGAGCAGCAGCGGGAGTTCAGTTCTTC
TRBJ1-3	TRBD1	many	TRBV12-5	CASGSNLRPGGSGNTIYF	TGTGCTAGTGGTTCAAACCTCAGGCCAGGGGGCTCTGGAAACACCATATATTTT
TRBJ2-3	TRBD1	many	TRBV20-1	CSARDRGPGVLQYF	TGCAGTGCGCGGGACAGGGGGCCGGGGGTACTGCAGTATTTT
TRBJ1-1	-	-	TRBV6-2/TRBV6-3	CASSYRLTNEAFF	TGTGCCAGCAGTTACAGGCTGACGAATGAAGCTTTCTTT
TRBJ2-6	TRBD2	many	TRBV10-3	CAISETSGLGSGANVLTF	TGTGCCATCAGTGAGACTAGCGGGCTTGGTTCTGGGGCCAACGTCCTGACTTTC
TRBJ2-7	-	many	TRBV4-2	CASSQAPDSAYEQYF	TGTGCCAGCAGCCAAGCCCCGGACAGTGCCTACGAGCAGTACTTC
TRBJ2-5	TRBD2	many	TRBV5-1	CASSLAGEGKTQYF	TGCGCCAGCAGCTTAGCGGGAGAAGGGAAGACCCAGTACTTC
TRBJ1-5	TRBD1	few	TRBV4-3	CASSQDRGQGNQPQHF	TGCGCCAGCAGCCAAGATCGAGGACAGGGCAATCAGCCCCAGCATTTT
TRBJ1-3	-	many	TRBV29-1	CGLTDTGNTIYF	TGCGGCCTCACGGACACTGGAAACACCATATATTTT
TRBJ2-1	TRBD1	many	TRBV2	CASSSDRAYNEQFF	TGTGCCAGCAGCTCGGACAGGGCCTACAATGAGCAGTTCTTC
TRBJ2-6	-	many	TRBV28	CASSFNRGAGANVLTF	TGTGCCAGCAGTTTCAATAGGGGAGCTGGGGCCAACGTCCTGACTTTC
TRBJ2-1	-	many	TRBV15	CATSRVGNEQFF	TGTGCCACCAGCAGGGTCGGGAATGAGCAGTTCTTC
TRBJ2-4	TRBD2	many	TRBV6-1	CASSDGREIRQYF	TGTGCCAGCAGTGATGGGAGGGAAATCCGGCAGTACTTC
TRBJ2-5	-	many	TRBV9	CASSVGANTETQYF	TGTGCCAGCAGCGTGGGGGCGAACACAGAGACCCAGTACTTC
TRBJ2-1	TRBD2	-	TRBV27	CASSTLTSGSPYNEQFF	TGTGCCAGCAGTACCCTGACTAGCGGGAGCCCCTACAATGAGCAGTTCTTC
TRBJ1-2	-	-	TRBV6-5	CASSYNGVRLYGYTF	TGTGCCAGCAGTTACAATGGGGTCCGCCTCTATGGCTACACCTTC
TRBJ2-1	TRBD2	many	TRBV28	CASSKGTSGDNEQFF	TGTGCCAGCAGCAAAGGGACTAGCGGGGACAATGAGCAGTTCTTC
TRBJ2-3	TRBD2	many	TRBV4-1	CASSPFSGIGDTQYF	TGCGCCAGCAGCCCCTTCAGCGGGATAGGAGATACGCAGTATTTT
TRBJ1-4	-	-	TRBV5-1	CASSLDGRNEKLFF	TGCGCCAGCAGCTTGGACGGACGTAATGAAAAACTGTTTTTT
TRBJ2-7	-	-	TRBV11-2	CASSLSHGAYEQYF	TGTGCCAGCAGCTTATCCCACGGGGCCTACGAGCAGTACTTC
TRBJ2-7	-	many	TRBV27	CASRRILMGEGRYEQYF	TGTGCCAGCCGGAGGATACTAATGGGAGAAGGGAGGTACGAGCAGTACTTC
TRBJ2-1	-	-	TRBV18	CASSRPRMEGNEQFF	TGTGCCAGCTCACGACCCAGAATGGAGGGGAATGAGCAGTTCTTC
TRBJ1-2	-	-	TRBV28	CASSTGPPLPGYTF	TGTGCCAGCAGCACTGGACCTCCTCTACCTGGCTACACCTTC